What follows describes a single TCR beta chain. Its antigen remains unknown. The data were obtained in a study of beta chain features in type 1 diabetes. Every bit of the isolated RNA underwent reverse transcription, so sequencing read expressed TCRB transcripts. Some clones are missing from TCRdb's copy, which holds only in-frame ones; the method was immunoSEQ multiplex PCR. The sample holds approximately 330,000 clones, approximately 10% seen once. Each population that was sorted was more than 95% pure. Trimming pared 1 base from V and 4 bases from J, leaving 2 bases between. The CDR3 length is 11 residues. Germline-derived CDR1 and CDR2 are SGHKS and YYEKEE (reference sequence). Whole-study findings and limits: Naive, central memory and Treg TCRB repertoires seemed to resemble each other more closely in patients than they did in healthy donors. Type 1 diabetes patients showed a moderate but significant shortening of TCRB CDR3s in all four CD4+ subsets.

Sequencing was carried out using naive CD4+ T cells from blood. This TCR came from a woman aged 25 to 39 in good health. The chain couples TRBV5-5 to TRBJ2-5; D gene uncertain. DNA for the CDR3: TGTGCCAGCAGCTTGCGAGAGACCCAGTACTTC. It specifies CASSLRETQYF.